These 14 T cell receptor beta chains came from one sample sequenced in a study of shared clonotypes between healthy human individuals. Using immunoSEQ multiplex PCR, the repertoire was profiled, and TCRdb retains in-frame clones only, with some absent. Of about 600,000 clones in the sample, 70% to 80% were seen once. Sequencing input: PBMCs. The receptors were gathered from a woman in her thirties or forties in good health. Some clones in this sample may be carry-over from other donors' samples.

V gene TRBV19 combines with J gene TRBJ2-2, with D unresolved. CDR1 and CDR2 (germline): LNHDA, SQIVND (reference sequence). The V end was cut by 1 base, the J end by 2 bases, with 8 bases between. CDR3 length equals 15 residues. CDR3 residues: CASSIGGINTGELFF. In nucleotides, the CDR3 is TGTGCCAGTAGTATAGGAGGAATAAACACCGGGGAGCTGTTTTTT.

The CDR3 protein is CASSRPQQGGYEQYF. CDR3 in DNA: TGTGCCAGCAGCCGACCCCAACAGGGGGGATACGAGCAGTACTTC. The chain uses TRBV6-5 and TRBJ2-7; 8 nucleotides agree with TRBD1. Trimming cost V 6 bases and J 4 bases; bases outside gene matches: 11. This CDR3 spans 15 amino acids. Germline CDR1 and CDR2: MNHEY and SVGAGI.

The chain recombines TRBV4-2 with TRBJ2-7, with D possibly being TRBD1 (5 bases). Per germline, CDR1 LGHNA and CDR2 YNFKEQ. Trimming removed 3 bases at V and 0 bases at J, with 18 bases between. The CDR3 is 17 residues long. This chain's CDR3 is CASSQGLFTTYSYEQYF. CDR3 sequence (DNA): TGTGCCAGCAGCCAGGGGCTATTCACTACTTACTCCTACGAGCAGTACTTC.

The chain combines TRBV9 with TRBJ1-1, with 8 nucleotides matching TRBD1. This CDR3 is 15 amino acids long. Trimming cost V 0 bases and J 6 bases; bases outside gene matches: 7. Germline V gene lookup returns CDR1 SGDLS and CDR2 YYNGEE. The chain's CDR3 is CASSVAPGGESEAFF. CDR3 bases: TGTGCCAGCAGCGTAGCCCCAGGGGGCGAATCTGAAGCTTTCTTT. The entire variable domain, with the rest obtained from reference TRBV9 and TRBJ1-1, is as follows: DSGVTQTPKHLITATGQRVTLRCSPRSGDLSVYWYQQSLDQGLQFLIQYYNGEERAKGNILERFSAQQFPDLHSELNLSSLELGDSALYFCASSVAPGGESEAFFGQGTRLTVV.

Regarding this clone: A much more abundant neighbour one base away suggests this may be a read error. The chain uses TRBV14 and TRBJ2-2; D not certain. The germline V and J ends were trimmed by 5 bases and 3 bases, with 1 base remaining between them. The germline gives CDR1 SGHDN, CDR2 FVKESK. The CDR3 covers 11 residues. The CDR3 DNA sequence: TGTGCCAGCAGCTACACCGGGGAGCTGTTTTTT. Its translation: CASSYTGELFF.

With regard to this clone: Other DNA sequences from this sample encode an identical CDR3 as well. The V gene is TRBV11-3, the J gene TRBJ2-1; TRBD1 matches at 8 bases. The CDR3 contains 15 residues. The germline CDR1 and CDR2 sequences are SGHNT and YENEEA. J was trimmed by 1 base and V by 1 base; bases with no gene match: 0. The CDR3 loop is CASSLGQGSYNEQFF. The DNA of the CDR3 is TGTGCCAGCAGCTTAGGACAGGGGTCCTACAATGAGCAGTTCTTC.

The V call is TRBV28, the J call TRBJ2-5; TRBD1 might be the D (5 bases). With the DNA end fitting TRBJ2-7 better, the J assignment may be wrong. Germline V lookup: CDR1 MDHEN, CDR2 SYDVKM. CDR3 length: 14 residues. CDR3: CASSLRQGSYEQYF. The CDR3 DNA is TGTGCCAGCAGTTTAAGGCAGGGCTCCTACGAGCAGTACTTC.

V and J are TRBV28 and TRBJ1-1; no clear D. In germline, CDR1 is MDHEN, CDR2 SYDVKM. The CDR3 is 13 residues long. Trimming took 2 bases from V and 4 from J, leaving 8 bases between them. CDR3 in amino acids: CASSLGVSTEAFF. DNA for the CDR3: TGTGCCAGCAGTTTAGGGGTGAGCACTGAAGCTTTCTTT.

Notes on this clone: A junction boundary mismatches the germline segment, possibly from a read error. The J gene is TRBJ1-1, the V gene TRBV9; D is ambiguous. CDR1 and CDR2 from the germline V gene are SGDLS and YYNGEE. CDR3 length: 15 residues. The CDR3 reads CASSGTPYLNTEASF. The CDR3 coding sequence is TGTGCCAGCAGCGGAACTCCCTACTTGAACACTGAAGCTTCCTTT. Supplemented by reference TRBV9 and TRBJ1-1, the full variable domain reads DSGVTQTPKHLITATGQRVTLRCSPRSGDLSVYWYQQSLDQGLQFLIQYYNGEERAKGNILERFSAQQFPDLHSELNLSSLELGDSALYFCASSGTPYLNTEASFGQGTRLTVV.

This chain uses TRBV7-8 with TRBJ2-7, with 7 bases identical to TRBD1. This CDR3 has 12 residues. Trimming took 4 bases from V and 7 from J; bases not matched to a gene: 4. Per germline, CDR1 SGHVS and CDR2 FQNEAQ. The CDR3, as DNA: TGTGCCAGCAGCTACCCACAGGGGGAGCAGTACTTC. Amino acid sequence: CASSYPQGEQYF. Looking up the rest from reference TRBV7-8 and TRBJ2-7 gives the full variable domain: GAGVSQSPRYKVAKRGQDVALRCDPISGHVSLFWYQQALGQGPEFLTYFQNEAQLDKSGLPSDRFFAERPEGSVSTLKIQRTQQEDSAVYLCASSYPQGEQYFGPGTRLTVT.

This chain joins TRBV6-1 and TRBJ1-5; perhaps TRBD1 as D (6 bases). The CDR3 extends over 13 amino acids. In germline, CDR1 is MNHNS, CDR2 SASEGT. V dropped 6 bases and J dropped 6 bases, with 12 bases sitting between them. CDR3 coding DNA: TGTGCCAGCAGGCTGAAGGGGGGTCAGCCCCAGCATTTT. It translates to CASRLKGGQPQHF.

A single count supports this clone. The chain employs TRBV5-5 and TRBJ1-2; D call uncertain. Trimming cost V 0 bases and J 9 bases, with 12 bases left between them. The V gene's germline CDR1 is SGHKS and CDR2 YYEKEE (reference sequence). CDR3 length equals 13 residues. CDR3 region: CASSLGGGESYTF. The CDR3 DNA reads as TGTGCCAGCAGCTTGGGGGGAGGTGAGAGCTACACCTTC.

The rearrangement uses TRBV5-1 and TRBJ1-5; D is perhaps TRBD1 (5 bases). Germline-derived CDR1 and CDR2 are SGHRS and YFSETQ. The CDR3 spans 16 residues. Trimming cost V 4 bases and J 4 bases, with 18 bases left between them. This chain's CDR3 is CASSPTGQGGNQPQHF. In DNA, the CDR3 is TGCGCCAGCAGCCCGACGGGGCAGGGAGGAAATCAGCCCCAGCATTTT.

In this sample, this clone turned up many times. The gene calls are TRBV7-3 and TRBJ2-5; TRBD2 matches 9 bases. V trimming: 5 bases; J trimming: 4 bases; junction bases outside the gene matches: 5. This CDR3 comprises 14 residues. Per germline, CDR1 SGHTA and CDR2 FQGTGA. CDR3 amino acids: CASSPVAGVETQYF. The CDR3 DNA sequence: TGTGCCAGCAGCCCAGTAGCGGGAGTAGAGACCCAGTACTTC.